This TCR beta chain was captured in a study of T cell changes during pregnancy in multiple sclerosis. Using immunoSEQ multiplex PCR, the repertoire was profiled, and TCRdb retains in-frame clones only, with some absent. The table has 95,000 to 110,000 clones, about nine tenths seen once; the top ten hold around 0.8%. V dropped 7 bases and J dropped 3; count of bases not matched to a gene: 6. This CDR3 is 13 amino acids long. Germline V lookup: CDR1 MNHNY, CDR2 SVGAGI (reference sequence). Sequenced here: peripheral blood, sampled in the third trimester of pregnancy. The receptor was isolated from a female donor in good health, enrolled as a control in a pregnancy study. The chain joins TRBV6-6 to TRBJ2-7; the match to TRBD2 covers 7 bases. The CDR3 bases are TGTGCCAGCACCCTAACGGGGGGCTACGAGCAGTACTTC. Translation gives CASTLTGGYEQYF.